The next 23 T cell receptor beta chains were all read from a single sample in a study of response to subunit inactivated influenza vaccine. MiXCR, run by TCRdb on the RT-PCR reads, gives a single entry per CDR3 protein. The sample has hundreds of thousands of distinct CDR3 sequences, approximately 14% seen once. The input for sequencing was PBMCs from blood, taken around 15 days before vaccination. The receptors shown here come from a man aged 50 or older who received an inactivated influenza vaccine.

V and J are TRBV13 and TRBJ2-1, with 7 nucleotides matching TRBD2. Germline V gene sequence: CDR1 PRHDT, CDR2 FYEKMQ (reference sequence). The trim removed 1 base at V and 3 bases at J, leaving 9 bases unmatched. CDR3 size: 17 residues. Here the CDR3 reads CASSLEGLAGSYNEQFF. The CDR3 DNA reads TGTGCCAGCAGCTTAGAAGGCTTAGCGGGTAGCTACAATGAGCAGTTCTTC.

This clonotype has more than one count but fewer than ten. V gene TRBV12-3 or TRBV12-4 combines with J gene TRBJ2-3; 9 nucleotides match TRBD2. The CDR3 runs 15 residues. Losses at the gene ends were 3 bases for V and 1 base for J; bases not matched to a gene: 2. CDR3 in DNA: TGTGCCAGCAGTTTTCAGCGGGGGGGCACAGATACGCAGTATTTT. Translation: CASSFQRGGTDTQYF.

This clonotype has a handful of counts. This chain connects TRBV9 to TRBJ1-2, with a possible D match to TRBD1 (6 bases). This CDR3 contains 15 residues. The V gene's germline CDR1 is SGDLS and CDR2 YYNGEE. The V end was cut by 0 bases, the J end by 1 base, with 10 bases between. DNA of the CDR3: TGTGCCAGCAGCGTAGATTGGACAGATAACTATGGCTACACCTTC. It yields the protein CASSVDWTDNYGYTF.

The gene calls are TRBV20-1 and TRBJ1-5; 8 bases align to TRBD1. This CDR3 is 12 amino acids long. The germline gives CDR1 DFQATT, CDR2 SNEGSKA (reference sequence). V dropped 5 bases and J dropped 6; count of bases not matched to a gene: 3. In DNA form, the CDR3 reads TGCAGTGCTGACAGGGGCCTTCAGCCCCAGCATTTT. This codes for CSADRGLQPQHF.

This clonotype has more than one count but fewer than ten. This sequence joins TRBV20-1 and TRBJ2-3; D perhaps matches TRBD2 (6 bases). Germline V gene sequence: CDR1 DFQATT, CDR2 SNEGSKA (reference sequence). CDR3 length equals 13 residues. The germline V and J ends were trimmed by 5 bases and 1 base, with 10 bases remaining between them. Here the CDR3 reads CSAFGEGTDTQYF. The CDR3, as DNA: TGCAGTGCTTTCGGGGAGGGCACAGATACGCAGTATTTT.

J is TRBJ2-1 and V is TRBV7-8, with 7 nucleotides matching TRBD2. CDR1 SGHVS and CDR2 FQNEAQ come from the germline V gene. Trimming at V came to 5 bases and at J to 8 bases, leaving 15 bases not matched to a gene. The length of the CDR3 is 16 residues. The CDR3: CASSRSSGLNPDEQFF. For the CDR3, the DNA is TGTGCCAGCAGCCGGTCTAGCGGACTAAACCCTGATGAGCAGTTCTTC. The complete variable domain, with remaining parts taken from reference TRBV7-8 and TRBJ2-1, reads GAGVSQSPRYKVAKRGQDVALRCDPISGHVSLFWYQQALGQGPEFLTYFQNEAQLDKSGLPSDRFFAERPEGSVSTLKIQRTQQEDSAVYLCASSRSSGLNPDEQFFGPGTRLTVL.

The genes are TRBV15 and TRBJ2-1, with a weak D call TRBD2 (5 bases). The CDR3 contains 14 residues. Trimming took 1 base from V and 6 from J, leaving 10 bases between them. The V gene's germline CDR1 is LNHNV and CDR2 YYDKDF (reference sequence). CDR3 coding DNA: TGTGCCACCAGCAGAGCGGGGATTCGCAATGAGCAGTTCTTC. As protein: CATSRAGIRNEQFF.

This clonotype was seen only a few times. The chain couples TRBV27 to TRBJ2-5; 7 nucleotides agree with TRBD1. The germline V gene encodes CDR1 MNHEY and CDR2 SMNVEV (reference sequence). This CDR3 region has 17 residues. J lost 5 bases, V lost 5 bases, and 17 bases had no gene match. CDR3 protein: CASSPIGAGGPLETQYF. In nucleotides, the CDR3 is TGTGCCAGCAGTCCTATTGGGGCAGGGGGACCTCTTGAGACCCAGTACTTC.

This clonotype was detected many times. The chain combines TRBV29-1 with TRBJ2-1; TRBD2 matches 9 bases. Germline V gene data show CDR1 as SQVTM and CDR2 as ANQGSEA. This CDR3 is 12 amino acids long. Trimming at V came to 7 bases and at J to 7 bases, leaving 5 bases not matched to a gene. CDR3 loop: CSESSGSNEQFF. CDR3 coding DNA: TGCAGCGAAAGTAGCGGGAGTAATGAGCAGTTCTTC.

The chain employs TRBV11-2 and TRBJ2-1; 9 bases fit TRBD2. V shed 5 bases and J 2 bases; nucleotides not matched to a gene: 7. CDR3 length: 16 residues. The germline CDR1 and CDR2 sequences are SGHAT and FQNNGV. The CDR3 is CASSPIAGVAYNEQFF. CDR3 bases: TGTGCCAGCAGCCCAATAGCGGGGGTCGCCTACAATGAGCAGTTCTTC.

This clonotype was seen a few times. The chain carries TRBV7-2 and TRBJ2-5, with 10 nucleotides matching TRBD1. J lost 3 bases, V lost 5 bases, and 9 bases had no gene match. Germline assignment: CDR1 SGHTA and CDR2 FQGNSA. The CDR3 loop spans 16 amino acids. The CDR3 coding sequence is TGTGCCAGCAGCAATAGACAGGGGGCGGGAAAAGAGACCCAGTACTTC. Protein sequence: CASSNRQGAGKETQYF.

The rearrangement links TRBV12-3 or TRBV12-4 to TRBJ2-6; possibly TRBD1 or TRBD2 for D (5 bases each). The CDR3 contains 18 residues. Trimming pared 4 bases from V and 5 bases from J, leaving 21 bases between. This CDR3 reads CASSSTTEGPLWANVLTF. The CDR3 nucleotides are TGTGCCAGCAGTTCAACTACCGAGGGGCCTCTCTGGGCCAACGTCCTGACTTTC.

The chain uses TRBV6-2 or TRBV6-3 and TRBJ1-5, with unresolved D. The CDR3 is 15 amino acids. V gave up 2 bases and J gave up 0 bases, with 8 bases separating them. The germline V gene encodes CDR1 MNHEY and CDR2 SVGEGT. CDR3 bases: TGTGCCAGCAGTTACGTGGGAAATAGCAATCAGCCCCAGCATTTT. Translated, it gives CASSYVGNSNQPQHF.

The chain recombines TRBV14 with TRBJ1-1; D call uncertain. V lost 4 bases and J 1 base, leaving 13 bases between the germline ends. The germline V gene encodes CDR1 SGHDN and CDR2 FVKESK. This CDR3 is 15 amino acids long. Here the CDR3 DNA reads TGTGCCAGCAGCCCACTGACGGTCGGGAACACTGAAGCTTTCTTT. Protein sequence: CASSPLTVGNTEAFF.

V and J are TRBV7-9 and TRBJ2-7; D remains ambiguous. Germline CDR1 and CDR2: SEHNR and FQNEAQ (reference sequence). V lost 4 bases and J 5 bases, leaving 9 bases between the germline ends. The CDR3 is 12 amino acids. In DNA form, the CDR3 reads TGTGCCAGCAGCTCTGGACCCGACGAGCAGTACTTC. This gives the protein CASSSGPDEQYF.

This chain joins TRBV7-6 and TRBJ2-2, with D possibly being TRBD1 or TRBD2 (6 bases each). Trimming cost V 2 bases and J 7 bases, with 14 bases left between them. Germline assignment: CDR1 SGHVS and CDR2 FNYEAQ. The CDR3 loop spans 15 amino acids. Here the CDR3 DNA reads TGTGCCAGCAGCTTAAGGCCGGGGGCAGGCGGGGAGCTGTTTTTT. Translated: CASSLRPGAGGELFF.

This clonotype has a handful of counts. The V gene is TRBV5-8, the J gene TRBJ2-7, with a weak D call TRBD2 (6 bases). From germline, CDR1 is SGHTS and CDR2 YDEGEE. The CDR3 extends over 16 amino acids. The V gene lost 0 bases and the J gene lost 2 bases, with 15 bases spanning the gap. The CDR3 region has the DNA TGTGCCAGCAGCTTGGCCCTCGGACGGGAGCCCTACGAGCAGTACTTC. It specifies CASSLALGREPYEQYF.

This clonotype showed up many times. The V and J genes are TRBV7-8 and TRBJ1-5; 7 bases fit TRBD1. V lost 5 bases, J lost 2 bases, and 9 bases stayed unmatched. Germline V gives CDR1 SGHVS, CDR2 FQNEAQ. The CDR3 has 16 residues. CDR3 in amino acids: CASSRNDRAGNQPQHF. CDR3 nucleotide sequence: TGTGCCAGCAGCCGGAACGACAGGGCTGGCAATCAGCCCCAGCATTTT.

This clonotype was seen many times. This chain links TRBV5-1 with TRBJ2-5; TRBD2 agrees at 9 bases. Trimming cost V 2 bases and J 3 bases; bases outside gene matches: 5. The CDR3 extends over 15 amino acids. CDR1 SGHRS and CDR2 YFSETQ come from the germline V gene. The DNA of the CDR3 is TGCGCCAGCAGCTTTAAAGCGGGAGGTGAAGAGACCCAGTACTTC. It codes for CASSFKAGGEETQYF.

The genes are TRBV6-5 and TRBJ2-7, with D possibly TRBD2 on 6 matching bases. The germline V gene has CDR1 MNHEY and CDR2 SVGAGI. The ends were cut back, 2 bases at V and 0 bases at J, with 17 bases in the middle. CDR3 length equals 17 residues. The CDR3 DNA is TGTGCCAGCAGTTACACACTTGGGGGAGGCAGCTCCTACGAGCAGTACTTC. Protein sequence: CASSYTLGGGSSYEQYF.

This clonotype was recorded a few times. CDR3 coding DNA: TGCGCCAGCAGCTTCCGGGGTGATAGCACAGATACGCAGTATTTT. Translating gives CASSFRGDSTDTQYF. The chain carries TRBV5-1 and TRBJ2-3, with D possibly TRBD2 on 5 matching bases. Germline CDR1 reads SGHRS; CDR2 reads YFSETQ. The V gene lost 2 bases and the J gene lost 0 bases, with 10 bases spanning the gap. This CDR3 contains 15 residues. Full variable domain (outside the CDR3, taken from reference TRBV5-1 and TRBJ2-3): KAGVTQTPRYLIKTRGQQVTLSCSPISGHRSVSWYQQTPGQGLQFLFEYFSETQRNKGNFPGRFSGRQFSNSRSEMNVSTLELGDSALYLCASSFRGDSTDTQYFGPGTRLTVL.

The chain recombines TRBV29-1 with TRBJ2-3, with a weak D call TRBD2 (7 bases). CDR3 size: 13 residues. V shed 7 bases and J shed 5 bases, with 16 bases lying between them. CDR1 and CDR2 (germline): SQVTM, ANQGSEA. CDR3 protein: CSALGGAGDTQYF. The CDR3 DNA sequence: TGCAGCGCCCTTGGGGGGGCTGGAGATACGCAGTATTTT.

This clonotype came up a few times. The chain uses TRBV12-3 or TRBV12-4 and TRBJ2-1; 11 nucleotides line up with TRBD2. The trim removed 3 bases at V and 9 bases at J, leaving 4 bases unmatched. The CDR3 loop spans 14 amino acids. The CDR3 loop is CASSFTSGRVEQFF. The CDR3 DNA reads as TGTGCCAGCAGTTTTACTAGCGGGAGAGTTGAGCAGTTCTTC.